These 9 T cell receptor beta chains share one sample of origin, sequenced in a study of blood T cell repertoires in COVID-19. The assay was immunoSEQ multiplex PCR, and TCRdb's table has in-frame clones only and misses some. This table has under 150,000 clones, around 89% appearing once. Sequenced material: peripheral blood. These receptors were taken from a man aged 50-60 years with acute or convalescent COVID-19.

This clone was seen more than once but under ten times. V usage is TRBV5-5 and J usage is TRBJ1-1, with no clear D. The CDR3 is 17 amino acids. Germline V gene data show CDR1 as SGHKS and CDR2 as YYEKEE (reference sequence). The V end lost 0 bases, the J end lost 2 bases, and 17 bases lay between the germline ends. CDR3 nucleotides: TGTGCCAGCAGCTTGGATGGGCCGCGTACGCGAAACACTGAAGCTTTCTTT. It codes for CASSLDGPRTRNTEAFF.

The chain employs TRBV6-5 and TRBJ1-1; 8 nucleotides agree with TRBD1. V lost 2 bases, J lost 2 bases, and 4 bases stayed unmatched. The CDR3 covers 15 residues. In germline, CDR1 is MNHEY, CDR2 SVGAGI. This CDR3 reads CASSYQGQVNTEAFF. In nucleotides, the CDR3 is TGTGCCAGCAGTTACCAGGGACAGGTTAACACTGAAGCTTTCTTT.

The gene calls are TRBV19 and TRBJ1-2, with D perhaps matching TRBD1 (5 bases). The CDR3 totals 13 residues. V lost 11 bases, J lost 1 base, and 14 bases lay in between. Germline V gene sequence: CDR1 LNHDA, CDR2 SQIVND (reference sequence). The CDR3 region is CALRDSDNYGYTF. The CDR3 DNA reads as TGTGCCCTAAGGGACTCAGATAACTATGGCTACACCTTC.

V is TRBV11-2 and J is TRBJ1-2; D possibly corresponds to TRBD1 (5 bases). V was clipped by 1 base and J by 3 bases, with 12 bases between them. CDR1 and CDR2 (germline): SGHAT, FQNNGV. CDR3 length equals 15 residues. Here the CDR3 DNA reads TGTGCCAGCAGCTTAGTCCGCGACAGCCACTATGGCTACACCTTC. Translation gives CASSLVRDSHYGYTF.

The chain joins TRBV24-1 to TRBJ1-2, with a tentative D call TRBD1 (5 bases). The CDR3 spans 15 residues. Germline assignment: CDR1 KGHDR and CDR2 SFDVKD. Trimming took off 1 base at V and 2 bases at J, with 10 bases between the two ends. CDR3 amino acids: CATSDFGQGNYGYTF. The CDR3 region has the DNA TGTGCCACCAGTGATTTTGGGCAGGGCAACTATGGCTACACCTTC.

This chain connects TRBV6-5 to TRBJ1-5, with D unresolved. Germline values: CDR1 MNHEY, CDR2 SVGAGI. Trimming removed 4 bases from V and 6 bases from J, with 10 bases in between. This CDR3 is built from 13 residues. Written as DNA, the CDR3 is TGTGCCAGCAGTTTGTCGGAGCGTCAGCCCCAGCATTTT. This gives the protein CASSLSERQPQHF.

The CDR3 here is CASTRQTYTEAFF. In nucleotides, the CDR3 is TGTGCCAGCACGCGACAGACCTACACTGAAGCTTTCTTT. V usage is TRBV2 and J usage is TRBJ1-1; D might be TRBD1 (5 bases). Germline CDR1 is SNHLY and CDR2 is FYNNEI. CDR3 length: 13 residues. V dropped 7 bases and J dropped 3 bases, with 12 bases sitting between them.

The chain is built from TRBV12-3 or TRBV12-4 and TRBJ1-1, with D possibly matching TRBD1 (5 bases). Trimming cost V 7 bases and J 5 bases, with 14 bases left between them. The CDR3 length is 13 residues. Written as DNA, the CDR3 is TGTGCCAGCACGTCAACAGGTTGGACTGAAGCTTTCTTT. As protein: CASTSTGWTEAFF.

The V and J genes are TRBV7-9 and TRBJ2-4; tentative D call: TRBD1 (5 bases). Per germline, CDR1 SEHNR and CDR2 FQNEAQ (reference sequence). This CDR3 has 14 residues. Trimming pared 1 base from V and 1 base from J, leaving 5 bases between. The CDR3 spells CASSLEGAKNIQYF. The CDR3, as DNA: TGTGCCAGCAGCTTAGAGGGGGCCAAAAACATTCAGTACTTC.